Listed below are T cell receptor beta chains from one sample, sequenced in a study of CD8 T cells in Susac syndrome. MiXCR, run by TCRdb on the immunoSEQ multiplex PCR reads, gives a single entry per CDR3 protein. The sample contains 330,000 or so distinct CDR3 sequences, over 75% of which appear only once. The specimen was CD8+ T cells from PBMCs. Every receptor here comes from a human donor with multiple sclerosis. Both conserved end residues are part of each CDR3. Fields, in order: CDR3 DNA, CDR3 protein, clone size, V gene, J gene, CDR3 length, D gene. D genes are given only for firm matches. Size tells how often a clone was seen (once, few, many) or the class of an expanded clone, and some rows leave it out.

TGTGCCAGTCTAGACAGGGGTATCTATAGCAATCAGCCCCAGCATTTT,CASLDRGIYSNQPQHF,-,TRBV19,TRBJ1-5,16,TRBD1
TGTGCCAGCAGCTTAGGGAGGGGGGCGACAACTAATGAAAAACTGTTTTTT,CASSLGRGATTNEKLFF,-,TRBV13,TRBJ1-4,17,-
TGTGCCAGCAGCCCCAGCGGGGGGCAATCCTACGAGCAGTACTTC,CASSPSGGQSYEQYF,-,TRBV5-4,TRBJ2-7,15,TRBD2
TGCAGTGCTAGAGATCCGCAGGTCGTCCAGCCCCAGCATTTT,CSARDPQVVQPQHF,-,TRBV20-1,TRBJ1-5,14,-
TGTGCCAGCACCGAGGGACACAGCACAGATACGCAGTATTTT,CASTEGHSTDTQYF,-,TRBV9,TRBJ2-3,14,-
TGTGCTAGCAGCTTAGAAGGGTCCGGCGAGCAGTACTTC,CASSLEGSGEQYF,-,TRBV7-7,TRBJ2-7,13,-
TGCAGTGCTAGAGTTTTAACCGACTACGAGCAGTACTTC,CSARVLTDYEQYF,-,TRBV20-1,TRBJ2-7,13,-
TGTGCCAGCAGCCTCCTTGGGGAGGGAATAGGTGAGCAGTTCTTC,CASSLLGEGIGEQFF,once,TRBV27,TRBJ2-1,15,TRBD2
TGTGCCAGCAGCTTAAGTTTGACAGGGGGAGAAGGCTACACCTTC,CASSLSLTGGEGYTF,-,TRBV11-1,TRBJ1-2,15,TRBD1
TGTGCCAGCAGCTTGCCACGACACCAAGAGACCCAGTACTTC,CASSLPRHQETQYF,-,TRBV5-5,TRBJ2-5,14,-
TGTGCCAGCAGCCAGGGGTGGGGAGACTACGAGCAGTACTTC,CASSQGWGDYEQYF,-,TRBV14,TRBJ2-7,14,-
TGCGCCAGCAGCCAAGGATCCATTTCCGAGCAGTACTTC,CASSQGSISEQYF,-,TRBV4-1,TRBJ2-7,13,-
TGTGCCAGCGACCCGACTAGCGGGAGCTACAATGAGCAGTTCTTC,CASDPTSGSYNEQFF,-,TRBV27,TRBJ2-1,15,TRBD2
TGTGCCATCCTCGGACTAGGGACTAGCCAGGTCTACGAGCAGTACTTC,CAILGLGTSQVYEQYF,once,TRBV2,TRBJ2-7,16,TRBD2
TGTGCCAGCAGACAGGGGGCGTTTGAGCAGTACTTC,CASRQGAFEQYF,-,TRBV27,TRBJ2-7,12,TRBD1
TGCGCCAGCAGCCAATTCTTACCCCGGGAACATTCACTTGCCGAGCAGTACTTC,CASSQFLPREHSLAEQYF,-,TRBV4-1,TRBJ2-7,18,-
TGTGCCAGCAGACCGGGACAGACCCATCAGCCCCAGCATTTT,CASRPGQTHQPQHF,-,TRBV6-2/TRBV6-3,TRBJ1-5,14,TRBD1
TGTGCCAGCAGTTTTTTGGCTAGCGGCGAGATTAGCACAGATACGCAGTATTTT,CASSFLASGEISTDTQYF,-,TRBV27,TRBJ2-3,18,TRBD2
TGCGCCAGCAGCCAAGTCCCGACTAGCGGGAGAGGCACAGATACGCAGTATTTT,CASSQVPTSGRGTDTQYF,-,TRBV4-1,TRBJ2-3,18,TRBD2
TGTGCCAGCAGACCCGGCCTAGGCTCTGAAGCTTTCTTT,CASRPGLGSEAFF,few,TRBV6-2/TRBV6-3,TRBJ1-1,13,-
TGTGCCAGCAGTTTAACGCCCAGCAATCAGCCCCAGCATTTT,CASSLTPSNQPQHF,-,TRBV28,TRBJ1-5,14,-
TGTGCCAGCAGTGACGACAGGGCGAGTCAGCCCCAGCATTTT,CASSDDRASQPQHF,-,TRBV28,TRBJ1-5,14,TRBD1
TGTGCCAGCAGTTTACAACCCAGCTATACCTCCTACGAGCAGTACTTC,CASSLQPSYTSYEQYF,-,TRBV27,TRBJ2-7,16,-
TGTGCCAGCAGCTTAGCGCAAGGGGAGACTGAAGCTTTCTTT,CASSLAQGETEAFF,-,TRBV7-9,TRBJ1-1,14,-
TGTGCCAGCAGGGGGGGGGTTACAGGGCACGAGCAGTACTTC,CASRGGVTGHEQYF,-,TRBV3-1,TRBJ2-7,14,-
TGTGCCAGCAGCCAGGACAGGGTTAAGAATGAGCAGTTCTTC,CASSQDRVKNEQFF,-,TRBV3-1,TRBJ2-1,14,TRBD1
TGTGCCAGCAGTTATAACAGGGGTAACATGAACACTGAAGCTTTCTTT,CASSYNRGNMNTEAFF,-,TRBV6-2/TRBV6-3,TRBJ1-1,16,TRBD1
TGTGCCAGCAGCTTAGACGGAAGCTACAATGAGCAGTTCTTC,CASSLDGSYNEQFF,-,TRBV7-3,TRBJ2-1,14,-
TGTGCCAGCAGTTCTCGAGATGGACTAGCGTGGGATGTAGAGACCCAGTACTTC,CASSSRDGLAWDVETQYF,once,TRBV28,TRBJ2-5,18,TRBD2
TGTGCCAGCAGTTTAGAAGCAGGCACTGAAGCTTTCTTT,CASSLEAGTEAFF,-,TRBV27,TRBJ1-1,13,-
TGTGCCAGTACAGCAAGCTCCTACAATGAGCAGTTCTTC,CASTASSYNEQFF,-,TRBV28,TRBJ2-1,13,-
TGTGCCAGCAGTGAAGAGGTAGCGGTATCCTACGAGCAGTACTTC,CASSEEVAVSYEQYF,-,TRBV2,TRBJ2-7,15,-
TGTGCCAGCAGTCCCGGACTAGCGGGAATTGAGCAGTTCTTC,CASSPGLAGIEQFF,few,TRBV27,TRBJ2-1,14,TRBD2